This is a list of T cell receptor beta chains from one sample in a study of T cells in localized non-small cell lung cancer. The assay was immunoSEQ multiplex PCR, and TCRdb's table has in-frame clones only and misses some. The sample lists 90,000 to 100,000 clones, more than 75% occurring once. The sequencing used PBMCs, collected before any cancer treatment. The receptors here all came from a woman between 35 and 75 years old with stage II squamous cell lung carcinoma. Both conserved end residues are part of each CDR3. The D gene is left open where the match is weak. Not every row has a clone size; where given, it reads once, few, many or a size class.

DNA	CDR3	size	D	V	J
TGTGCCAGCAGCTCCCGGACGGGACTGGAGCTGTTTTTT	CASSSRTGLELFF	.	.	TRBV7-2	TRBJ2-2
TGTGCCAGCAGTTTCCCTAGCACAGATACGCAGTATTTT	CASSFPSTDTQYF	few	.	TRBV6-5	TRBJ2-3
TGTGCCAGCAGCCCGACGGGACGAGGGGCCAATGAGCAGTTCTTC	CASSPTGRGANEQFF	.	.	TRBV4-2	TRBJ2-1
TGCGCCAGCAGCTCCGGGACAGAGTCCTACGAGCAGTACTTC	CASSSGTESYEQYF	.	TRBD1	TRBV5-1	TRBJ2-7
TGTGCCATCAGCGCAGGGACAGCCTATGGCTACACCTTC	CAISAGTAYGYTF	once	TRBD1	TRBV10-3	TRBJ1-2
TGTGCCAGTGCTCGGTCCCTTAACACAGATACGCAGTATTTT	CASARSLNTDTQYF	.	.	TRBV19	TRBJ2-3
TGTGCCAGCACCCGACTAGCGGGGGGGCCTGGGAATGAGCAGTTCTTC	CASTRLAGGPGNEQFF	.	TRBD2	TRBV27	TRBJ2-1
TGTGCCAGTAGTATAACAACAGGGGGTTGGGTCTTC	CASSITTGGWVF	.	TRBD1	TRBV19	TRBJ2-1
TGTGCCAGCCGCCAGGGGGGGAACTACAATGAGCAGTTCTTC	CASRQGGNYNEQFF	.	.	TRBV6-5	TRBJ2-1
TGTGCCAGCAGCTTAGGCACAACCGACTCTGGAAACACCATATATTTT	CASSLGTTDSGNTIYF	.	.	TRBV7-9	TRBJ1-3
TGTGCCAGCAGCTTGGTTCCAGGGTTGTCCTACGAGCAGTACTTC	CASSLVPGLSYEQYF	.	.	TRBV11-1	TRBJ2-7
TGTGCCAGCATTCACAGAACAGGGTTATTTAGCAATCAGCCCCAGCATTTT	CASIHRTGLFSNQPQHF	.	.	TRBV28	TRBJ1-5
TGTGCCAGCAGCTTGGGGACCATTTATGGGGACGAGCAGTACTTC	CASSLGTIYGDEQYF	.	.	TRBV28	TRBJ2-7
TGTGCCAGCAGTGAACTACGACAGGGGGCAAGTGGCTACACCTTC	CASSELRQGASGYTF	.	TRBD1	TRBV6-1	TRBJ1-2
TGTGCCAGCAGCCAAACAGGGTCGAGCACAGATACGCAGTATTTT	CASSQTGSSTDTQYF	.	.	TRBV6-5	TRBJ2-3
TGTGCCAGCAGTTTACAACCCGGGATCGGTCGGGCCCTCTACGAGCAGTACTTC	CASSLQPGIGRALYEQYF	once	.	TRBV27	TRBJ2-7
TGCGCCAGCAAAGGCCTACAGGACTCTGGAAACACCATATATTTT	CASKGLQDSGNTIYF	.	.	TRBV10-2	TRBJ1-3
TGTGCCAGTAGTATGCTTGCAGGGGGAAACTATGGCTACACCTTC	CASSMLAGGNYGYTF	.	TRBD1	TRBV19	TRBJ1-2
TGTGCCAGCAGCATGACGACAGGATCGAACTACGAGCAGTACTTC	CASSMTTGSNYEQYF	.	.	TRBV5-4	TRBJ2-7
TGTGCCAGTAGCGGGGACGGTCGTGGGAATCAGCCCCAGCATTTT	CASSGDGRGNQPQHF	.	.	TRBV19	TRBJ1-5
TGTGCCAGCATCCCTTTGGACAGGGGCAATCAGCCCCAGCATTTT	CASIPLDRGNQPQHF	.	TRBD1	TRBV28	TRBJ1-5
TGTGCCAGCAGCTTGGCCATCGGGTGGGAAACTGAAGCTTTCTTT	CASSLAIGWETEAFF	.	.	TRBV5-8	TRBJ1-1
TGTGCCAGTAGTATTTGGGACAGGGGTACCGGGGAGCTGTTTTTT	CASSIWDRGTGELFF	.	TRBD1	TRBV19	TRBJ2-2
TGTGCCAGCAGTTTAAGCGGGGGGGCCTACAATGAGCAGTTCTTC	CASSLSGGAYNEQFF	.	TRBD2	TRBV27	TRBJ2-1
TGTGCCAGCAGCGTGGGGGCGGTGAACACCGGGGAGCTGTTTTTT	CASSVGAVNTGELFF	once	.	TRBV11-2	TRBJ2-2
TGTGCCAGCAGTGAAAGGGGGAGTTCGTACCGAGCTTTCTTT	CASSERGSSYRAFF	.	.	TRBV6-1	TRBJ1-1
TGTGCCAGCAGCTTAGCCCCGACAGTGAATAACTATGGCTACACCTTC	CASSLAPTVNNYGYTF	.	.	TRBV11-2	TRBJ1-2
TGTGCCAGCAGCTCCCCAGGTAGCGGGGGGGCAGGAGATACGCAGTATTTT	CASSSPGSGGAGDTQYF	.	TRBD2	TRBV5-4	TRBJ2-3
TGTGCCAGCCAGCTTAGCAGTAACACTGAAGCTTTCTTT	CASQLSSNTEAFF	.	.	TRBV7-9	TRBJ1-1
TGCGCCAGCAGCCCGGCTAGCGGCTACGAGCAGTACTTC	CASSPASGYEQYF	.	TRBD2	TRBV5-1	TRBJ2-7
TGTGCCAGCAGGGGTTTAGCGGTTGAGCAGTTCTTC	CASRGLAVEQFF	.	.	TRBV6-1	TRBJ2-1
TGCGCCAGCAGCCCGATACCAGGGGTCGGGGCCAACGTCCTGACTTTC	CASSPIPGVGANVLTF	.	.	TRBV5-1	TRBJ2-6
TGTGCCAGCAGCCCCTCCAGACCGAGCAATCAGCCCCAGCATTTT	CASSPSRPSNQPQHF	.	.	TRBV7-8	TRBJ1-5
TGTGCCAGCAGCTTGGTTCTGCGGGACAGGGTTTTGGGCAATCAGCCCCAGCATTTT	CASSLVLRDRVLGNQPQHF	.	TRBD1	TRBV5-5	TRBJ1-5
TGTGCCAGCAGCCCCGACATTGAGGGCTACACCTTC	CASSPDIEGYTF	.	.	TRBV5-5	TRBJ1-2
TGTGCCAGCAGCGTATATCCGGGACAGTACTCCTACGAGCAGTACTTC	CASSVYPGQYSYEQYF	.	TRBD1	TRBV7-8	TRBJ2-7
TGTGCCAGCAGCGTAGAGTTAGCGATCGGGGAGCTGTTTTTT	CASSVELAIGELFF	.	.	TRBV9	TRBJ2-2
TGCGCCAGCAGCTTGAAGAGTGAGCAGTTCTTC	CASSLKSEQFF	.	.	TRBV5-1	TRBJ2-1
TGTGCCAGTAGTACCCACAGGGACAATCAGCCCCAGCATTTT	CASSTHRDNQPQHF	.	.	TRBV19	TRBJ1-5
TGTGCCAGCAGCTTGGCGCTTTCCTACGAGCAGTACTTC	CASSLALSYEQYF	.	.	TRBV5-4	TRBJ2-7
TGTGCCAGCAGTTTAAGGGGGGGGGCCGATACAGATACGCAGTATTTT	CASSLRGGADTDTQYF	.	.	TRBV27	TRBJ2-3
TGTGCCAGCAGCCCAGACAGGGTTGGGCCCAAGGGCTCCTACAATGAGCAGTTCTTC	CASSPDRVGPKGSYNEQFF	.	TRBD1	TRBV7-9	TRBJ2-1